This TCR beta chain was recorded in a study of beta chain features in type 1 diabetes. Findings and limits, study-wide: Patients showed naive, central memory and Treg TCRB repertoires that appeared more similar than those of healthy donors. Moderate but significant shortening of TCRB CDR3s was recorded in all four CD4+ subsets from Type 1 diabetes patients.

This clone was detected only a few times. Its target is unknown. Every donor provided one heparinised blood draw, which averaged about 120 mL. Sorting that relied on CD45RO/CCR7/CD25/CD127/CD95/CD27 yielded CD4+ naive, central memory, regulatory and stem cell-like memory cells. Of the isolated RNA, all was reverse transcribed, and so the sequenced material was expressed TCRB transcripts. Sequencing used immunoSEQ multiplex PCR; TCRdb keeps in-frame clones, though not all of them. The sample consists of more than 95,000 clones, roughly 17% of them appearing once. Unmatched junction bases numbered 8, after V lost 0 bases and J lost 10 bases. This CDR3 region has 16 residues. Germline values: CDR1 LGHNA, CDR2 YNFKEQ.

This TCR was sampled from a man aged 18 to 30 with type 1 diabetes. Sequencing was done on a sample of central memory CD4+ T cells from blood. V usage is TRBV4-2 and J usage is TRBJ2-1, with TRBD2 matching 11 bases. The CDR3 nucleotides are TGTGCCAGCAGCCAAGAGATAGCGGGGGGGTTTCGGGAGCAGTTCTTC. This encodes CASSQEIAGGFREQFF.